This TCR beta chain was documented in a study of blood T cell repertoires in COVID-19. At the level of the study: In each case, the material was cDNA or gDNA derived from T cells, B-cell-depleted T cells, or PBMCs.

The germline V and J ends were trimmed by 1 base and 2 bases, with 10 bases remaining between them. The CDR3 contains 14 residues. Germline values: CDR1 SGHDT, CDR2 YYEEEE. The method was immunoSEQ multiplex PCR; TCRdb's version includes in-frame clones alone and lacks a portion of them. This table holds fewer than 250,000 clones, just over 85% found once. Sequenced input: peripheral blood. This TCR derives from a man aged 45-65 years with COVID-19, enrolled during active disease. This rearrangement joins TRBV5-6 to TRBJ2-7; D is ambiguous. The DNA for the CDR3 is TGTGCCAGCAGCTTGAGTATAGTCACCTACGAGCAGTACTTC. This codes for CASSLSIVTYEQYF.